This TCR beta chain was sequenced for a study of tumor-infiltrating lymphocytes in primary liver carcinoma. Study overall: Tumor staging was T1-T3 N0M0; sizes spanned about 4 to 11 cm across.

Co-extracting RNA and DNA was done with roughly 17-32 mg of unsorted bulk tissue as input. Chronic HBV infection, which was untreated, was present in the patients. Germline-derived CDR1 and CDR2 are SGDLS and YYNGEE. V lost 0 bases to trimming and J lost 14 bases; unmatched junction nucleotides: 21. The CDR3 has 18 residues. Making TCR beta cDNA involved 400 to 600 ng total RNA and a constant-region primer. Nested multiplex PCR, run for three rounds with slightly modified ARM-PCR, yielded TCR beta libraries. The first two PCR rounds used TRBV1-TRBV30 forward primers with a C-beta reverse primer, nine to eleven cycles each. Using its own MiXCR run on the multiplex PCR reads, TCRdb lists one record per CDR3 protein. This table holds roughly 120,000 distinct CDR3 sequences, about 59% found once. General study results and limits: There were only about 8-25% of top clones found in all five tumor regions.

Regarding this clonotype: Its target is not known.

The TCR was taken from an older woman with primary liver carcinoma and hepatitis B virus infection. V and J are TRBV9 and TRBJ2-3, with TRBD2 matching 10 bases. What was sequenced was liver tumor tissue from sampling region 1. Subset reported: tumor region T1, superior pole. The CDR3 DNA reads as TGTGCCAGCAGCGTAGAAGCGGGAGGGTCCACTAGCACAGATACACGGTATTTT. Protein product: CASSVEAGGSTSTDTRYF.